These 15 T cell receptor beta chains came from one sample sequenced in a study of T cells in Graves' hyperthyroidism and ophthalmopathy. Amplified regions were TCR beta CDR3 sequences from RNA transcripts. An initial round of RT-PCR targeting the TCR CDR3 relied on the HTBI primer set. Via MiXCR, TCRdb re-called the multiplex PCR reads, giving one row per CDR3 protein. The sample comprises more than 500,000 distinct CDR3 sequences, about 45% of which are singletons, and roughly 20% rests with the top ten. Sequencing was performed on peripheral blood or thyroid tissue (not recorded which). These receptors were obtained from an adult woman with Graves' disease, either hyperthyroidism or ophthalmopathy (not recorded which).

This clonotype was recorded a few times. The rearrangement links TRBV25-1 to TRBJ2-5, with D possibly TRBD2 on 6 matching bases. The V gene lost 2 bases and the J gene lost 7 bases, with 14 bases spanning the gap. The CDR3 has 14 residues. Germline V gene data show CDR1 as MGHDK and CDR2 as SYGVNS. The CDR3 here is CASSEVGRRVTQYF. The CDR3 DNA sequence: TGTGCCAGCAGTGAAGTTGGGAGGCGGGTGACCCAGTACTTC.

This clonotype came up once. This sequence may be a read error, since a much larger clone differs from it by one base. V usage is TRBV14 and J usage is TRBJ2-7; D remains unclear. Germline assignment: CDR1 SGHDN and CDR2 FVKESK. Between the trimmed V and J ends, which lost 1 base and 4 bases, there was a span of 14 bases. The CDR3 spans 15 residues. CDR3 residues: CASSQGALTLYEQYF. CDR3 nucleotides: TGTGCCAGCAGCCAAGGAGCGCTAACTCTTTACGAGCAGTACTTC.

To note about this clonotype: A much more abundant neighbour one base away suggests this may be a read error. V and J are TRBV7-2 and TRBJ1-6, with no clear D. CDR1 SGHTA and CDR2 FQGNSA come from the germline V gene. The CDR3 is 14 residues long. V dropped 5 bases and J dropped 6 bases, with 11 bases sitting between them. CDR3 loop: CASSQVWSNSPLHF. Here the CDR3 DNA reads TGTGCCAGCAGCCAAGTCTGGAGTAATTCACCCCTCCACTTT.

This clonotype showed up many times. V is TRBV4-1 and J is TRBJ1-1; no definite D call. CDR1 and CDR2 (germline): MGHRA, YSYEKL. Trimming stripped 5 bases from V and 8 bases from J, with 9 bases between. This CDR3 is built from 11 residues. CDR3 protein: CASSGYWEAFF. The CDR3 nucleotides read TGCGCCAGCAGCGGATATTGGGAAGCTTTCTTT.

This clonotype was recorded at least ten times. The V call is TRBV12-3 or TRBV12-4, the J call TRBJ2-7; TRBD1 is a possible D gene (6 bases). The CDR3 sequence is 13 residues long. Trimming stripped 3 bases from V and 7 bases from J, with 13 bases between. The CDR3 coding sequence is TGTGCCAGCAGTTTTTTGAGAGGGGGAGAGCAGTACTTC. Translated, it gives CASSFLRGGEQYF.

At least ten counts were recorded for this clonotype. The rearrangement uses TRBV20-1 and TRBJ2-7; the match to TRBD2 covers 10 bases. V was pared by 5 bases and J by 3 bases, with 7 bases of the junction left unmatched. Looked up from germline, CDR1 is DFQATT and CDR2 is SNEGSKA (reference sequence). CDR3 length: 14 amino acids. In nucleotides, the CDR3 is TGCAGTGCTTCCGAGCGGGAGGGTATCTACGAGCAGTACTTC. Translated: CSASEREGIYEQYF.

The chain joins TRBV24-1 to TRBJ2-3; 8 positions match TRBD2. V was clipped by 9 bases and J by 4 bases; unmatched bases: 8. This CDR3 has 14 amino acids. Germline lookup yields CDR1 KGHDR and CDR2 SFDVKD. The CDR3 DNA reads TGTGCCACCCGTAGCGGGATCTTCGCAGATACGCAGTATTTT. Residues: CATRSGIFADTQYF.

This clonotype has a count of ten or more. The rearrangement joins TRBV6-1 to TRBJ2-5; tentatively, D is TRBD2 (5 bases). The germline CDR1 and CDR2 sequences are MNHNS and SASEGT. The CDR3 contains 12 residues. Trimming took 3 bases from V and 6 from J, leaving 8 bases between them. The CDR3 spells CASSDGKQTQYF. Written as DNA, the CDR3 is TGTGCCAGCAGTGACGGGAAACAGACCCAGTACTTC.

There are many counts of this clonotype. The V call is TRBV7-2, the J call TRBJ2-5; weak D call: TRBD2 (6 bases). V was clipped by 5 bases and J by 7 bases, with 14 bases between them. There are 13 residues in the CDR3. The V gene's germline CDR1 is SGHTA and CDR2 FQGNSA. CDR3 residues: CASSPGTGGTQYF. As DNA, the CDR3 is TGTGCCAGCAGCCCAGGGACTGGCGGGACCCAGTACTTC.

V usage is TRBV7-9 and J usage is TRBJ2-2; TRBD2 aligns across 9 bases. V shed 8 bases, J shed 5 bases, and the junction held 9 bases outside the gene matches. The germline V gene encodes CDR1 SEHNR and CDR2 FQNEAQ (reference sequence). The CDR3 length is 15 residues. The CDR3 coding sequence is TGTGCCAGCCGTACCGGGACTAGCAGAACCGGGGAGCTGTTTTTT. Its protein product is CASRTGTSRTGELFF.

This clonotype was seen a handful of times. One junction end does not reproduce the germline sequence, and a read error may be involved. This chain uses TRBV10-1 with TRBJ2-7, with 9 bases identical to TRBD1. The CDR3 extends over 13 amino acids. From germline, CDR1 is WNHNN and CDR2 SYGVQD (reference sequence). CDR3 in amino acids: CACRTGVTSEQYF. CDR3 DNA: TGCGCCTGCAGGACAGGGGTTACCTCCGAGCAGTACTTC.

This clonotype was counted a few times. The chain combines TRBV20-1 with TRBJ1-1; perhaps TRBD1 as D (5 bases). The V gene's germline CDR1 is DFQATT and CDR2 SNEGSKA (reference sequence). V lost 3 bases and J lost 1, with 9 bases in between. The CDR3 loop spans 13 amino acids. CDR3 region: CSASGDRNTEAFF. The CDR3 DNA reads as TGCAGTGCTAGTGGAGACAGGAACACTGAAGCTTTCTTT.

The chain links TRBV2 to TRBJ2-3, with 14 bases lining up with TRBD2. The CDR3 is 15 residues long. Germline trimming cut 6 bases from V and 9 bases from J; bases unmatched to any gene: 8. CDR1 and CDR2 (germline): SNHLY, FYNNEI. Here the CDR3 DNA reads TGTGCCAGCAGCCTCGGACTAGCGGGAGGCCCCACGCAGTATTTT. Amino acids: CASSLGLAGGPTQYF.

The V call is TRBV20-1, the J call TRBJ1-2; maybe TRBD1 (6 bases). Germline V gene lookup returns CDR1 DFQATT and CDR2 SNEGSKA (reference sequence). CDR3 size: 13 residues. Trimming removed 3 bases from V and 6 bases from J, with 14 bases in between. The CDR3 reads CSARASGDDGYTF. CDR3 DNA sequence: TGCAGTGCTAGGGCCTCAGGGGACGATGGCTACACCTTC.

Written as DNA, the CDR3 is TGTGCCAGCAGTGTTCCCGGGACAGGCCGCTCCTACGAGCAGTACTTC. Encoded protein: CASSVPGTGRSYEQYF. The genes are TRBV28 and TRBJ2-7, with TRBD1 matching over 8 bases. There are 16 residues in the CDR3. J was trimmed by 0 bases and V by 5 bases; bases with no gene match: 9. Germline V lookup: CDR1 MDHEN, CDR2 SYDVKM.